This TCR beta chain emerged from a study of shared clonotypes between healthy human individuals. The CDR3 spans 15 residues. Between the trimmed V and J ends, which lost 4 bases and 6 bases, there was a span of 16 bases. Looked up from germline, CDR1 is MNHNY and CDR2 is SVGAGI (reference sequence). CD45RA+ naive and CD45RA-negative memory subsets were separated from CD4+ cells. The protocol was immunoSEQ multiplex PCR, while the TCRdb copy is restricted to in-frame clones and leaves out a portion. The table has some 2,000,000 clones, approximately 96% seen once. The receptor's source is a man in his late teens or twenties in good health. The sample consisted of naive CD4+ T cells sorted from blood. Subset given: CD45RA+ positively selected. The genes are TRBV6-6 and TRBJ1-5; D is uncertain. The CDR3 DNA reads as TGTGCCAGCAGTTCAGACACCTCCCCCAGTCAGCCCCAGCATTTT. Protein: CASSSDTSPSQPQHF.